This TCR beta chain was captured by sequencing in a study of T cell responses to AZD1222 COVID-19 vaccine. Sequenced by immunoSEQ multiplex PCR; TCRdb stores in-frame clones only, minus some. The table lists 100,000 or so clones, roughly nine tenths of them singletons, with 2% to 3% in the top ten. CDR3 length: 14 residues. From germline, CDR1 is KGHSH and CDR2 LQKENI. V was trimmed by 3 bases and J by 1 base, leaving 9 bases between them. The receptor was derived from an adult who received the AZD1222 COVID-19 vaccine. The V call is TRBV18, the J call TRBJ1-1; no clear D. The sequenced sample was peripheral blood, obtained 28 days after the second AZD1222 dose. The DNA of the CDR3 is TGTGCCAGCTCACCGATGGGTCAGAACACTGAAGCTTTCTTT. It encodes CASSPMGQNTEAFF.